The sequence of this T cell receptor beta chain was determined in a study of post-analysis software for immune sequencing data. Study at large: Relapsing-remitting, secondary progressive and progressive-relapsing forms made up the multiple sclerosis disease courses.

As regards this clonotype: The antigen is unknown.

cDNA libraries for TCR beta contained unique molecular identifiers. The source material, roughly 0.9 to 11 million T cells, gave rise to 400,000 to 550,000 cDNA molecules. TCRdb re-analysed the PCR reads in MiXCR, keeping a single row per CDR3 protein. This sample has hundreds of thousands of distinct CDR3 sequences, with approximately 59% found just once. Germline-derived CDR1 and CDR2 are SGHRS and YFSETQ. V dropped 4 bases and J dropped 9; count of bases not matched to a gene: 12. CDR3 size: 16 residues. General study points: F-measure co-clustering was strong for batch-matched samples. Roughly 5 TRBV segments occurring more often in patients than controls included TRBV5-6, TRBV5-1 and TRBV20-1.

Sequenced: blood. This receptor was taken from a girl aged 2-10 years with multiple sclerosis. The gene calls are TRBV5-1 and TRBJ2-1; 11 nucleotides match TRBD2. The CDR3 loop is CASSQALAGAHPEQFF. The DNA for the CDR3 is TGCGCCAGCAGCCAAGCACTAGCGGGGGCCCACCCTGAGCAGTTCTTC.